One and the same sample provided the 2 T cell receptor beta chains below, sequenced in a study of molecular identifiers for immune sequencing clone quantification. One entry per CDR3 protein, called by TCRdb with MiXCR from the PCR reads. The sample has some 89,000 distinct CDR3 sequences, 20% to 25% seen once. Specimen: naive CD8+ T cells from blood, with Jurkat cell RNA spiked in. Subset indicated: FACS-sorted CD8+CD4-CCR7+CD45RA+ naive T cells. Every receptor here comes from a human donor in good health. Some libraries in this study had Jurkat cell RNA spiked in.

At least ten counts were recorded for this clonotype. V gene TRBV12-3 or TRBV12-4 combines with J gene TRBJ2-6, with D possibly being TRBD2 (5 bases). The CDR3 contains 18 residues. V lost 8 bases and J lost 0, with 20 bases in between. The CDR3 nucleotides read TGTGCCAGCCGAGGGTTTCGGGATAGGGACTCTGGGGCCAACGTCCTGACTTTC. This sequence encodes CASRGFRDRDSGANVLTF.

This sequence joins TRBV30 and TRBJ2-1, with D perhaps TRBD1 (5 bases). The CDR3 is made up of 13 amino acids. Trimming took off 1 base at V and 6 bases at J, with 10 bases between the two ends. Per germline, CDR1 GTSNPN and CDR2 SVGIG (reference sequence). The CDR3 DNA is TGTGCCTGGAGTGCTAACAGGATCAATGAGCAGTTCTTC. Amino acid sequence: CAWSANRINEQFF.